This T cell receptor beta chain was recorded in a study of spatial heterogeneity in lung cancer. At the level of the study: Follow-up PBMC specimens underwent sequencing when available; their median timing was roughly 24 months after resection. Combinations of a unique TCR and a UMI were tallied in raw reads, and on average each appeared more than ten times.

Study-wide results and caveats: Among blood samples, ubiquitous expanded tumor TCRs appeared more at resection than at follow-up.

V lost 2 bases to trimming and J lost 6 bases, with 16 bases between them. The length of the CDR3 is 15 residues. In germline, CDR1 is SSHAT, CDR2 FNYEAQ (reference sequence). As regards this clonotype: Its specificity is not known.

Documented time point: blood at routine non-recurrence follow-up after resection. TCRs were sequenced from unsorted whole RNA of tumor, nontumor lung or PBMC. Carried by each TCR cDNA molecule was a unique molecular identifier. TCRdb reanalysed the 5' RACE reads using MiXCR and keeps one entry per CDR3 protein. The sample lists around 120,000 distinct CDR3 sequences, 10% to 15% occurring once. The V gene is TRBV7-7, the J gene TRBJ1-2; D is possibly TRBD1 (5 bases). The sequence was collected from a male donor with early-stage non-small cell lung cancer. The sample here was PBMCs, taken at follow-up. CDR3 sequence (DNA): TGTGCCAGCAGCTTACAGATCGGGACGGCCGATGGCTACACCTTC. Protein: CASSLQIGTADGYTF.